This TCR beta chain was identified in a study of blood T cell repertoires in COVID-19. At the level of the study: The United States, Italy and Spain were the sources of the acute and convalescent COVID-19 samples. PBMCs, B-cell-depleted T cells, or T cells were the source of the cDNA or gDNA that made up the material.

The V gene's germline CDR1 is SGHVS and CDR2 FNYEAQ. CDR3 size: 17 residues. Trimming shortened V by 1 base and J by 0 bases, and 15 bases separated the two germline ends. Authors' analysis steps: Nucleated cell number was recorded as an estimate derived from reference gene primer amplification. Sequenced by immunoSEQ multiplex PCR; TCRdb stores in-frame clones only, minus some. The V and J calls and the clone size are those of that table, but D and trimming were determined from the DNA. The table shows roughly 250,000 clones, with roughly 82% occurring only once. The rearrangement links TRBV7-6 to TRBJ2-5, with a tentative D call TRBD2 (5 bases). The sequence was obtained from a woman at least 80 years old with active or convalescent COVID-19. Input material: peripheral blood. The CDR3 nucleotides read TGTGCCAGCAGCTTAGGAGGGAGACTAACCTACCAAGAGACCCAGTACTTC. Protein sequence: CASSLGGRLTYQETQYF.